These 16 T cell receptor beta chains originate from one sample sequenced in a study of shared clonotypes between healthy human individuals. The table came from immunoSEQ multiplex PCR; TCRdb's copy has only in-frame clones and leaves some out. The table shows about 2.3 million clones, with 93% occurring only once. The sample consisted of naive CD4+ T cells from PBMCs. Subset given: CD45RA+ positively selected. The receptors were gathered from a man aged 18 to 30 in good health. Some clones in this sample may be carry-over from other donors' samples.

Written as DNA, the CDR3 is TGTGCCAGCAGTCTCCGGACAGGGGGATCTACCTACGAGCAGTACTTC. Residues: CASSLRTGGSTYEQYF. The V and J genes are TRBV27 and TRBJ2-7, with 10 bases aligning to TRBD1. Germline V gene data show CDR1 as MNHEY and CDR2 as SMNVEV (reference sequence). The CDR3 is 16 amino acids. V dropped 5 bases and J dropped 2; count of bases not matched to a gene: 9.

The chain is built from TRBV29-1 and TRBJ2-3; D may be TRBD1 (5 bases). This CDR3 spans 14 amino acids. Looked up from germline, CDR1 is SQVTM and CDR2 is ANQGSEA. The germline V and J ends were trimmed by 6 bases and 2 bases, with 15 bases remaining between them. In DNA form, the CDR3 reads TGCAGCGTCACGACAGTCCTTATCACAGATACGCAGTATTTT. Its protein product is CSVTTVLITDTQYF.

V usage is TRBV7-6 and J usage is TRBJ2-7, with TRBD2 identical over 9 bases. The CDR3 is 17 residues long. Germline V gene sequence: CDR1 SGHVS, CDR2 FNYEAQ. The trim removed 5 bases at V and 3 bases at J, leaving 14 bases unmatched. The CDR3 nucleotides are TGTGCCAGCAGCAAACTACTAGCGGGCTCAGGCCACTACGAGCAGTACTTC. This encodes CASSKLLAGSGHYEQYF.

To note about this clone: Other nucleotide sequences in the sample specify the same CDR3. The CDR3 nucleotides read TGCGCCAGCAGCTTGGGGGTACCAGGGGCCAACGTCCTGACTTTC. Its translation is CASSLGVPGANVLTF. V is TRBV5-1 and J is TRBJ2-6, with D hard to call. The CDR3 has 15 residues. The ends were cut back, 0 bases at V and 4 bases at J, with 8 bases in the middle. CDR1 is SGHRS, CDR2 YFSETQ, per germline.

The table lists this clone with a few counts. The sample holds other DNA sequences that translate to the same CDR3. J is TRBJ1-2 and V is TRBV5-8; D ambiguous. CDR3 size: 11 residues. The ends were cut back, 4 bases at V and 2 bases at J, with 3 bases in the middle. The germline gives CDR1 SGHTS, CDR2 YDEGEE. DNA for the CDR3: TGTGCCAGCAGCCTGAACTATGGCTACACCTTC. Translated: CASSLNYGYTF.

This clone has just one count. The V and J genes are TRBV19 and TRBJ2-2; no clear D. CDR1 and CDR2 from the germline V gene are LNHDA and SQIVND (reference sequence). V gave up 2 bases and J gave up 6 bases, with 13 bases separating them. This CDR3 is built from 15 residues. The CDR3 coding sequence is TGTGCCAGTAGTATACCCTCTAGGATAGCCGGGGAGCTGTTTTTT. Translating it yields CASSIPSRIAGELFF. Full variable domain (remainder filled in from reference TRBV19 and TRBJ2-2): DGGITQSPKYLFRKEGQNVTLSCEQNLNHDAMYWYRQDPGQGLRLIYYSQIVNDFQKGDIAEGYSVSREKKESFPLTVTSAQKNPTAFYLCASSIPSRIAGELFFGEGSRLTVL.

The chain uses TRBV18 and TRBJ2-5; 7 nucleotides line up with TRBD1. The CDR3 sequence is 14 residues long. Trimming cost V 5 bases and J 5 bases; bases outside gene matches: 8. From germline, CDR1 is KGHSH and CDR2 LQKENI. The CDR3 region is CASSTTTGLETQYF. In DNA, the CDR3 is TGTGCCAGCTCAACTACGACAGGGCTCGAGACCCAGTACTTC.

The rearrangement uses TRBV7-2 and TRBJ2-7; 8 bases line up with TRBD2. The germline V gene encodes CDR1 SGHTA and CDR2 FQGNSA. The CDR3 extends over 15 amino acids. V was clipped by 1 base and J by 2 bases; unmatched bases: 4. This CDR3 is CASSLGVSGTYEQYF. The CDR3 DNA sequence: TGTGCCAGCAGCTTAGGGGTTAGCGGGACCTACGAGCAGTACTTC.

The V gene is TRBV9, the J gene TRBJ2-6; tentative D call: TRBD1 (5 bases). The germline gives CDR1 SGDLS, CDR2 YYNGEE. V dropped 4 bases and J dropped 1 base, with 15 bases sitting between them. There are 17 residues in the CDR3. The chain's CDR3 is CASSYTQPGSGANVLTF. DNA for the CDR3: TGTGCCAGCAGCTACACCCAGCCAGGGTCTGGGGCCAACGTCCTGACTTTC. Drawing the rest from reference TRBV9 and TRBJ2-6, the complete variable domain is DSGVTQTPKHLITATGQRVTLRCSPRSGDLSVYWYQQSLDQGLQFLIQYYNGEERAKGNILERFSAQQFPDLHSELNLSSLELGDSALYFCASSYTQPGSGANVLTFGAGSRLTVL.

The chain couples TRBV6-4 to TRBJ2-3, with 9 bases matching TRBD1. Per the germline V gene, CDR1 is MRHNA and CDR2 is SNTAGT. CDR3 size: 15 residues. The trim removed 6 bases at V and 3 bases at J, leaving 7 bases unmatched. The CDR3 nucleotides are TGTGCCAGCAGAAACAGGGGGCATGAGACAGATACGCAGTATTTT. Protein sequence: CASRNRGHETDTQYF.

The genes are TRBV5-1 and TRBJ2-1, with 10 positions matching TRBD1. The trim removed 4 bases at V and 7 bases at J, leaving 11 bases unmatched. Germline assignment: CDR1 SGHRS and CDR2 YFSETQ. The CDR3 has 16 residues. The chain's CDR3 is CASSPMGTGATNEQFF. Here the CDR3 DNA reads TGCGCCAGCAGCCCGATGGGGACAGGGGCTACGAATGAGCAGTTCTTC.

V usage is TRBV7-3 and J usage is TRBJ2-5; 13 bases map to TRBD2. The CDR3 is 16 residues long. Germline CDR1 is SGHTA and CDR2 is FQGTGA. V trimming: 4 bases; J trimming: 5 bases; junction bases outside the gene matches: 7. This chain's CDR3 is CASSYAGTSGKETQYF. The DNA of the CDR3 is TGTGCCAGCAGCTACGCCGGGACTAGCGGGAAGGAGACCCAGTACTTC.

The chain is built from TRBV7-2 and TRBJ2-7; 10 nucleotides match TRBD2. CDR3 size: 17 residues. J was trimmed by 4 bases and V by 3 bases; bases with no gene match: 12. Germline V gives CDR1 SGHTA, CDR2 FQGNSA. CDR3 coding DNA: TGTGCCAGCAGCTTGCGTCTAGCGGGAGAGGTCGATTACGAGCAGTACTTC. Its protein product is CASSLRLAGEVDYEQYF.

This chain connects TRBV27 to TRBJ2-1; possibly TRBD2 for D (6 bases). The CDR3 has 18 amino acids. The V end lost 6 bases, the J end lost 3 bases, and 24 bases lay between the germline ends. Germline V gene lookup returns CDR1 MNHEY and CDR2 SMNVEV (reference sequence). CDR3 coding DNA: TGTGCCAGCAGAGGGGAGGTTGGCGGTTTTCAAGGCTACAATGAGCAGTTCTTC. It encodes CASRGEVGGFQGYNEQFF.

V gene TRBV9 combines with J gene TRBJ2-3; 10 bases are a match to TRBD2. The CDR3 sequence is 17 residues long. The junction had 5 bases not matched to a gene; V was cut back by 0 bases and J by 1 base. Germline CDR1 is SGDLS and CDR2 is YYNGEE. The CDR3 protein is CASSVETGTSGTDTQYF. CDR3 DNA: TGTGCCAGCAGCGTAGAGACCGGGACTAGCGGCACAGATACGCAGTATTTT.

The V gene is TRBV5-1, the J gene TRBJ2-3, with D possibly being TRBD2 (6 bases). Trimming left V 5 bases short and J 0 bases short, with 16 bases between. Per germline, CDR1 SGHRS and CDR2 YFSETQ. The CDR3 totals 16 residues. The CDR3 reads CASSWLPGVSTDTQYF. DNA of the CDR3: TGCGCCAGCAGTTGGCTACCGGGGGTCAGCACAGATACGCAGTATTTT.